This TCR beta chain was identified during a study of blood T cell repertoires in COVID-19. Study-wide background: Samples taken during acute and convalescent COVID-19 were collected in the United States, Italy and Spain.

CDR1 MGHRA and CDR2 YSYEKL come from the germline V gene. The CDR3 runs to 18 residues. V was clipped by 0 bases and J by 2 bases; unmatched bases: 7. The table came from immunoSEQ multiplex PCR; TCRdb's copy has only in-frame clones and leaves some out. This table holds more than 200,000 clones, more than 85% found once. V is TRBV4-1 and J is TRBJ2-5, with 12 bases identical to TRBD2. This receptor was identified in a man aged 40-49 years with acute or convalescent COVID-19. The material sequenced was peripheral blood. CDR3 region: CASSQEPTSGGIQETQYF. Here the CDR3 DNA reads TGCGCCAGCAGCCAAGAACCGACTAGCGGGGGTATACAAGAGACCCAGTACTTC.